Listed here are 25 T cell receptor beta chains from one sample, sequenced in a study of cytomegalovirus exposure and HLA in healthy donors. Primers included in the PCR were 60 Vbeta and 13 Jbeta primers. Here immunoSEQ multiplex PCR was the method, and the copy in TCRdb shows in-frame clones only, minus some. The sample has 210,000 or so clones, over 80% seen once; the top ten hold roughly 0.66%. The material sequenced was PBMCs. The receptors here all came from a boy between 2 and 10 years old in good health and CMV-seronegative.

The gene calls are TRBV2 and TRBJ2-5; TRBD2 matches at 9 bases. The J segment lost 3 bases and the V segment lost 8 bases, leaving 7 bases of the junction unmatched. This CDR3 has 14 amino acids. The germline V gene encodes CDR1 SNHLY and CDR2 FYNNEI. The CDR3: CASRGGGREETQYF. For the CDR3, the DNA is TGTGCCAGCCGGGGGGGCGGGAGGGAAGAGACCCAGTACTTC.

J is TRBJ2-2 and V is TRBV30; no clear D. There are 11 residues in the CDR3. V was clipped by 2 bases and J by 8 bases, with 6 bases between them. Germline-derived CDR1 and CDR2 are GTSNPN and SVGIG (reference sequence). CDR3 region: CAWSPTGELFF. CDR3 nucleotides: TGTGCCTGGAGTCCGACAGGGGAGCTGTTTTTT. Drawing the rest from reference TRBV30 and TRBJ2-2, the complete variable domain is SQTIHQWPATLVQPVGSPLSLECTVEGTSNPNLYWYRQAAGRGLQLLFYSVGIGQISSEVPQNLSASRPQDRQFILSSKKLLLSDSGFYLCAWSPTGELFFGEGSRLTVL.

This chain links TRBV29-1 with TRBJ1-2; D gene uncertain. The CDR3 has 13 amino acids. V shed 6 bases and J shed 5 bases, with 16 bases lying between them. The V gene's germline CDR1 is SQVTM and CDR2 ANQGSEA. The CDR3 coding sequence is TGCAGCGTAGCTGACAACCGAGAGTATGGCTACACCTTC. It codes for CSVADNREYGYTF.

The CDR3 loop reads CASSHNHLGLLVGDLEYEQYF. The CDR3 DNA is TGTGCCAGCAGCCACAACCATCTGGGACTCTTAGTTGGGGACTTAGAATACGAGCAGTACTTC. The chain employs TRBV7-8 and TRBJ2-7; D is possibly TRBD2 (6 bases). Between the trimmed V and J ends, which lost 5 bases and 4 bases, there was a span of 36 bases. The CDR3 covers 21 residues. CDR1 is SGHVS, CDR2 FQNEAQ, per germline. The full variable domain, in which reference TRBV7-8 and TRBJ2-7 provide the parts outside the CDR3, is GAGVSQSPRYKVAKRGQDVALRCDPISGHVSLFWYQQALGQGPEFLTYFQNEAQLDKSGLPSDRFFAERPEGSVSTLKIQRTQQEDSAVYLCASSHNHLGLLVGDLEYEQYFGPGTRLTVT.

The chain recombines TRBV12-2 with TRBJ1-1. TRBV12-2 is given as a pseudogene. CDR3 size: 14 residues. The CDR3 DNA sequence: TGTGCAAGTCGCTTTCGGGGACTGGACACTGAAGCTTTCTTT. Its translation is CASRFRGLDTEAFF.

This clone was picked up many times. The chain uses TRBV5-5 and TRBJ1-2; D might be TRBD1 (6 bases). Germline V CDR1 and CDR2: SGHKS, YYEKEE (reference sequence). Deletions cut 4 bases from V and 8 bases from J, with 18 bases between. The CDR3 has 14 residues. CDR3 nucleotides: TGTGCCAGCAGCCGATCAGTTTGGACAGACGGCTACACCTTC. This sequence encodes CASSRSVWTDGYTF.

CDR3 nucleotides: TGTGCCAGCAGGTCCGGGACAGCCTACGAGCAGTACTTC. Protein sequence: CASRSGTAYEQYF. The chain employs TRBV6-6 and TRBJ2-7; the match to TRBD1 covers 7 bases. J lost 2 bases, V lost 6 bases, and 4 bases had no gene match. This CDR3 has 13 amino acids. Germline V gene sequence: CDR1 MNHNY, CDR2 SVGAGI (reference sequence).

This clone was detected a few times. V gene TRBV7-8 combines with J gene TRBJ1-1; 11 positions agree with TRBD1. J gave up 4 bases and V 5 bases, and 6 bases lay outside the gene matches. The CDR3 contains 15 residues. From germline, CDR1 is SGHVS and CDR2 FQNEAQ. The CDR3 DNA reads as TGTGCCAGCAGCCCCAGGGGACAGGGGGTCACTGAAGCTTTCTTT. Translating gives CASSPRGQGVTEAFF.

This chain uses TRBV7-9 with TRBJ2-7; a possible D gene is TRBD2 (5 bases). V gave up 3 bases and J gave up 7 bases, with 16 bases separating them. CDR1 and CDR2 from the germline V gene are SEHNR and FQNEAQ (reference sequence). The CDR3 has 14 residues. CDR3 nucleotide sequence: TGTGCCAGCAGCTTGGCTCCGGGATTGCGGGAGCAGTACTTC. Translation gives CASSLAPGLREQYF.

This chain links TRBV29-1 with TRBJ1-2, with D perhaps matching TRBD1 (5 bases). Trimming stripped 2 bases from V and 4 bases from J, with 14 bases between. Germline V CDR1 and CDR2: SQVTM, ANQGSEA. The CDR3 runs 14 residues. The CDR3 bases are TGCAGCGTTGAAATGGCAGGGTTAAGCTATGGCTACACCTTC. It encodes CSVEMAGLSYGYTF.

In its sample, this clone was seen once. The J gene is TRBJ1-1, the V gene TRBV19, with 8 bases matching TRBD1. The V segment lost 3 bases and the J segment 4 bases; nucleotides outside the gene matches: 7. This CDR3 is built from 15 residues. CDR1 is LNHDA, CDR2 SQIVND, per germline (reference sequence). The CDR3 spells CASSIYDRGGTEAFF. Here the CDR3 DNA reads TGTGCCAGTAGTATCTATGACAGGGGAGGCACTGAAGCTTTCTTT.

This clone was seen a single time. The chain recombines TRBV12-5 with TRBJ2-7; D not certain. The CDR3 length is 12 residues. V shed 4 bases and J shed 4 bases, with 8 bases lying between them. Germline values: CDR1 LGHNT, CDR2 FRNRAP. The CDR3 loop reads CASGSARYEQYF. The CDR3 DNA follows: TGTGCTAGTGGTTCAGCTAGGTACGAGCAGTACTTC.

DNA for the CDR3: TGTGCCAGCAGTTTGACATTGAGCTCCTACAATGAGCAGTTCTTC. It is translated as CASSLTLSSYNEQFF. The gene calls are TRBV25-1 and TRBJ2-1; no definite D call. With 5 bases removed from V and 0 bases from J, the gap between germline ends came to 11 bases. The CDR3 length is 15 residues. Germline V gene lookup returns CDR1 MGHDK and CDR2 SYGVNS. Full variable domain (outside the CDR3, taken from reference TRBV25-1 and TRBJ2-1): EADIYQTPRYLVIGTGKKITLECSQTMGHDKMYWYQQDPGMELHLIHYSYGVNSTEKGDLSSESTVSRIRTEHFPLTLESARPSHTSQYLCASSLTLSSYNEQFFGPGTRLTVL.

Here the CDR3 DNA reads TGTGCCAGCAGCTTAGTCCAGGGCCCAAGCCAGCCCCAGCATTTT. Encoded protein: CASSLVQGPSQPQHF. The chain uses TRBV11-2 and TRBJ1-5; TRBD1 might be the D (5 bases). The CDR3 consists of 15 residues. The ends were cut back, 1 base at V and 7 bases at J, with 14 bases in the middle. The germline gives CDR1 SGHAT, CDR2 FQNNGV.

The CDR3 reads CASSEGLAGIYEQYF. The CDR3 bases are TGTGCCAGCAGCGAGGGACTAGCGGGAATCTACGAGCAGTACTTC. This chain connects TRBV7-2 to TRBJ2-7; TRBD2 agrees at 13 bases. V dropped 5 bases and J dropped 3; count of bases not matched to a gene: 4. The CDR3 has 15 amino acids. Germline CDR1 SGHTA, CDR2 FQGNSA.

In DNA form, the CDR3 reads TGTGCCACCAGCTCACCGGGTCGGCTAGCGGGAGAGGCCGGCGGCGAGCAGTACTTC. This gives the protein CATSSPGRLAGEAGGEQYF. This chain links TRBV15 with TRBJ2-7; 10 nucleotides align to TRBD2. After removal of 5 bases from V and 6 bases from J, the junction contained 22 bases not matched to a gene. CDR1 and CDR2 from the germline V gene are LNHNV and YYDKDF (reference sequence). This CDR3 is 19 amino acids long.

This chain links TRBV7-6 with TRBJ2-2, with D tentatively TRBD2 (5 bases). Germline CDR1 SGHVS, CDR2 FNYEAQ. This CDR3 contains 12 residues. Between the trimmed V and J ends, which lost 1 base and 9 bases, there was a span of 6 bases. CDR3 nucleotide sequence: TGTGCCAGCAGCTTAGGGGAGCGGGAGCTGTTTTTT. Residues: CASSLGERELFF.

This chain joins TRBV29-1 and TRBJ1-2, with TRBD1 as a possible D gene (5 bases). The CDR3 length is 16 residues. Germline values: CDR1 SQVTM, CDR2 ANQGSEA. Trimming removed 6 bases from V and 2 bases from J, with 22 bases in between. The CDR3, as DNA: TGCAGCGTCCTGGGGGGACCCGGCATTAAAAACTATGGCTACACCTTC. Residues: CSVLGGPGIKNYGYTF.

This chain links TRBV9 with TRBJ2-1; 15 bases agree with TRBD2. V lost 0 bases and J lost 0; bases outside the gene matches: 10. The CDR3 contains 21 residues. Per germline, CDR1 SGDLS and CDR2 YYNGEE. For the CDR3, the DNA is TGTGCCAGCAGCGTAGGGCCCGCCGGGACTAGCGGGAGGAGCTCCTACAATGAGCAGTTCTTC. Translated: CASSVGPAGTSGRSSYNEQFF.

This clone was counted once. The rearrangement links TRBV10-3 to TRBJ2-1, with TRBD1 matching over 9 bases. The CDR3 has 13 amino acids. CDR1 is ENHRY, CDR2 SYGVKD, per germline. With 7 bases clipped from V and 7 bases from J, the junction kept 5 bases outside the gene matches. The CDR3 DNA follows: TGTGCCATCACTGGGACAGGGAGGAATGAGCAGTTCTTC. Translated: CAITGTGRNEQFF.

V usage is TRBV4-1 and J usage is TRBJ1-6, with D possibly matching TRBD1 (5 bases). CDR3 size: 16 residues. Germline V gene sequence: CDR1 MGHRA, CDR2 YSYEKL. V was clipped by 0 bases and J by 7 bases, with 13 bases between them. The CDR3 DNA reads as TGCGCCAGCAGCCAAGATGGAGGGGCAGGGAATTCACCCCTCCACTTT. This encodes CASSQDGGAGNSPLHF.

The chain employs TRBV4-2 and TRBJ1-4, with no clear D. Germline lookup yields CDR1 LGHNA and CDR2 YNFKEQ. The CDR3 covers 18 residues. Trimming shortened V by 5 bases and J by 5 bases, and 24 bases separated the two germline ends. The CDR3 loop reads CASSAPSPHRTLNEKLFF. The CDR3, as DNA: TGTGCCAGCAGCGCCCCATCCCCGCACCGCACGCTAAATGAAAAACTGTTTTTT.

The chain recombines TRBV9 with TRBJ1-6; the D is unclear. Germline loops: CDR1 SGDLS, CDR2 YYNGEE. The V gene lost 5 bases and the J gene lost 7 bases, with 10 bases spanning the gap. CDR3 length: 13 amino acids. The CDR3 reads CASSYAANSPLHF. The CDR3 DNA reads as TGTGCCAGCAGTTATGCAGCGAATTCACCCCTCCACTTT.

This clone has just a few counts. The chain has TRBV5-6 and TRBJ2-3; D unclear. The CDR3 has 12 residues. The germline V and J ends were trimmed by 4 bases and 0 bases, with 3 bases remaining between them. Germline CDR1 is SGHDT and CDR2 is YYEEEE. CDR3 coding DNA: TGTGCCAGCAGCCTCAGCACAGATACGCAGTATTTT. It specifies CASSLSTDTQYF.

This chain links TRBV11-2 with TRBJ1-6, with D possibly TRBD1 on 5 matching bases. The germline V gene encodes CDR1 SGHAT and CDR2 FQNNGV. Trimming took off 4 bases at V and 9 bases at J, with 16 bases between the two ends. This CDR3 contains 15 residues. CDR3 residues: CASSSRTGGGSPLHF. The CDR3 bases are TGTGCCAGCAGCTCTAGAACCGGGGGAGGTTCACCCCTCCACTTT.